The 17 T cell receptor beta chains below come from one sample, sequenced in a study of T cells in Graves' hyperthyroidism and ophthalmopathy. There were TCR beta CDR3 regions amplified from RNA transcripts. With the HTBI primer set, the TCR CDR3 went through a first round of RT-PCR. TCRdb redid the calling of the multiplex PCR reads with MiXCR, one entry per CDR3 protein. The data show about 400,000 distinct CDR3 sequences, about 25% seen once. The sequenced material came from blood. These receptors all stem from a man aged 45 to 65 with Graves' hyperthyroidism.

There are a few counts of this clonotype. This chain joins TRBV18 and TRBJ1-2; D remains unclear. The CDR3 is 14 residues long. The V and J ends lost 1 base and 3 bases respectively, with 9 bases between them. Germline V gene data show CDR1 as KGHSH and CDR2 as LQKENI. The CDR3 loop reads CASSPQRVDYGYTF. In nucleotides, the CDR3 is TGTGCCAGCTCACCACAGAGGGTGGACTATGGCTACACCTTC. Full variable domain (outside the CDR3, taken from reference TRBV18 and TRBJ1-2): NAGVMQNPRHLVRRRGQEARLRCSPMKGHSHVYWYRQLPEEGLKFMVYLQKENIIDESGMPKERFSAEFPKEGPSILRIQQVVRGDSAAYFCASSPQRVDYGYTFGSGTRLTVV.

This clonotype turned up a few times. The chain combines TRBV6-5 with TRBJ1-1; no firm D call. The CDR3 totals 12 residues. Germline CDR1 MNHEY, CDR2 SVGAGI. V was shortened by 2 bases and J by 6 bases, with 7 bases between the two germline ends. CDR3 DNA: TGTGCCAGCAGTTACGAAAGCGCTGAAGCTTTCTTT. It encodes CASSYESAEAFF.

This clonotype was detected many times. The chain couples TRBV7-3 to TRBJ2-1, with D possibly called TRBD1 or TRBD2 (5 bases each). Germline values: CDR1 SGHTA, CDR2 FQGTGA. Trimming stripped 1 base from V and 9 bases from J, with 16 bases between. The CDR3 spans 15 residues. CDR3 coding DNA: TGTGCCAGCAGCTTAATCGGCTCGGGGCGTAGTGAGCAGTTCTTC. Protein product: CASSLIGSGRSEQFF. Full variable domain (rest looked up from reference TRBV7-3 and TRBJ2-1): GAGVSQTPSNKVTEKGKYVELRCDPISGHTALYWYRQSLGQGPEFLIYFQGTGAADDSGLPNDRFFAVRPEGSVSTLKIQRTERGDSAVYLCASSLIGSGRSEQFFGPGTRLTVL.

This chain links TRBV7-9 with TRBJ2-4, with 10 positions matching TRBD2. V gave up 1 base and J gave up 0 bases; unmatched junction bases: 9. CDR3 size: 19 residues. Germline CDR1 and CDR2: SEHNR and FQNEAQ (reference sequence). CDR3: CASSLGGLADLLAKNIQYF. As DNA, the CDR3 is TGTGCCAGCAGCTTAGGTGGACTAGCGGATCTCCTAGCCAAAAACATTCAGTACTTC.

The chain carries TRBV4-1 and TRBJ1-3; D is undetermined. Germline values: CDR1 MGHRA, CDR2 YSYEKL. Trimming removed 2 bases at V and 1 base at J, with 6 bases between. This CDR3 has 14 amino acids. CDR3 coding DNA: TGCGCCAGCAGCCAATACATTTCTGGAAACACCATATATTTT. This encodes CASSQYISGNTIYF.

This clonotype was seen only a few times. The chain couples TRBV12-3 or TRBV12-4 to TRBJ2-3; tentatively, D is TRBD2 (7 bases). CDR3 length: 15 amino acids. Trimming stripped 2 bases from V and 6 bases from J, with 15 bases between. Here the CDR3 reads CASSLRGGGLDTQYF. The CDR3 bases are TGTGCCAGCAGTTTAAGGGGGGGGGGCCTGGATACGCAGTATTTT.

In its sample, this clonotype was seen many times. The V and J genes are TRBV13 and TRBJ2-7; D remains ambiguous. V dropped 2 bases and J dropped 0 bases, with 5 bases sitting between them. From germline, CDR1 is PRHDT and CDR2 FYEKMQ (reference sequence). CDR3 size: 13 residues. CDR3 bases: TGTGCCAGCAGCTTACTCTACTCCTACGAGCAGTACTTC. This translates into CASSLLYSYEQYF.

This clonotype was counted many times. The chain is built from TRBV2 and TRBJ2-7; 10 nucleotides line up with TRBD1. The V gene's germline CDR1 is SNHLY and CDR2 FYNNEI. Unmatched junction bases numbered 4, after V lost 8 bases and J lost 3 bases. The CDR3 runs to 13 residues. CDR3 bases: TGTGCCAGCGGGGACAGGGGCTACTACGAGCAGTACTTC. Protein: CASGDRGYYEQYF.

This clonotype appeared once. This sequence joins TRBV4-1 and TRBJ1-6; TRBD1 agrees at 7 bases. Germline V gives CDR1 MGHRA, CDR2 YSYEKL. V lost 1 base and J lost 0; bases outside the gene matches: 9. This CDR3 contains 19 residues. In DNA, the CDR3 is TGCGCCAGCAGCCAAGTAGGGGGCAGATCGAGCTCCTATAATTCACCCCTCCACTTT. Translation gives CASSQVGGRSSSYNSPLHF.

The chain employs TRBV3-1 and TRBJ2-2; 8 bases map to TRBD2. With 7 bases clipped from V and 6 bases from J, the junction kept 7 bases outside the gene matches. This CDR3 comprises 14 residues. Germline CDR1 LGHDT, CDR2 YNNKEL (reference sequence). Here the CDR3 DNA reads TGTGCCAGCAAGGGGACTAGAGGTCCCGGGGAGCTGTTTTTT. Protein sequence: CASKGTRGPGELFF.

The CDR3 DNA is TGTGCCAGCAGCGTTGGAGGTTTGGGGGTCAAAGAGACCCAGTACTTC. Its protein is CASSVGGLGVKETQYF. The chain joins TRBV9 to TRBJ2-5, with D perhaps being TRBD1 or TRBD2 (5 bases each). This CDR3 spans 16 amino acids. Germline lookup yields CDR1 SGDLS and CDR2 YYNGEE. The V gene lost 2 bases and the J gene lost 3 bases, with 17 bases spanning the gap.

The table lists this clonotype with a few counts. The chain joins TRBV10-3 to TRBJ2-1; TRBD2 is a possible D gene (6 bases). This CDR3 is built from 14 residues. CDR1 and CDR2 (germline): ENHRY, SYGVKD. Trimming took 8 bases from V and 9 from J, leaving 20 bases between them. The CDR3, as DNA: TGTGCCATCCGAACCCCAAGGGACTCCGGTGAGCAGTTCTTC. As protein: CAIRTPRDSGEQFF.

The chain links TRBV12-5 to TRBJ2-5; D call uncertain. The CDR3 is made up of 14 amino acids. Per germline, CDR1 LGHNT and CDR2 FRNRAP. Trimming removed 2 bases at V and 1 base at J, with 8 bases between. The CDR3 region has the DNA TGTGCTAGTGGTTTGCAAGCAGTCCAAGAGACCCAGTACTTC. This codes for CASGLQAVQETQYF.

The chain is built from TRBV6-2 or TRBV6-3 and TRBJ2-7, with 10 bases aligning to TRBD1. CDR1 MNHEY and CDR2 SVGEGT come from the germline V gene. With 11 bases clipped from V and 4 bases from J, the junction kept 14 bases outside the gene matches. The CDR3 covers 15 residues. This CDR3 reads CASYPGPGQGYEQYF. The CDR3 DNA reads TGTGCCTCCTACCCTGGCCCGGGACAGGGGTACGAGCAGTACTTC.

The sample holds many counts of this clonotype. The chain couples TRBV6-1 to TRBJ2-7, with no clear D. CDR1 is MNHNS and CDR2 is SASEGT in the germline V gene. The CDR3 covers 14 residues. Trimming cost V 7 bases and J 2 bases, with 15 bases left between them. CDR3 in amino acids: CASKRGAGAYEQYF. CDR3 DNA: TGTGCCAGCAAACGAGGTGCAGGAGCCTACGAGCAGTACTTC.

This clonotype was seen repeatedly, ten times or more. J is TRBJ2-5 and V is TRBV2; D possibly uses TRBD1 or TRBD2 (7 bases each). The CDR3 sequence is 14 residues long. Trimming took off 5 bases at V and 3 bases at J, with 13 bases between the two ends. The germline V gene has CDR1 SNHLY and CDR2 FYNNEI. CDR3 loop: CASSQQGREETQYF. Written as DNA, the CDR3 is TGTGCCAGCAGTCAACAGGGGAGGGAAGAGACCCAGTACTTC.

This clonotype has more than one count but fewer than ten. The chain combines TRBV12-3 or TRBV12-4 with TRBJ2-5; TRBD1 is a possible D gene (7 bases). Trimming removed 11 bases from V and 4 bases from J, with 14 bases in between. This CDR3 comprises 12 residues. CDR3 amino acids: CAVKQGGETQYF. For the CDR3, the DNA is TGTGCCGTAAAGCAGGGGGGAGAGACCCAGTACTTC.